This TCR beta chain came from a study of liver allograft versus peripheral blood T cells. Across the whole study: Recipients' peripheral blood supplied the T cell receptor repertoires against which those in transplanted livers were compared. Findings of the study overall: Liver allograft and peripheral blood T cell receptor repertoires reportedly differed.

CDR3 size: 12 residues. V dropped 5 bases and J dropped 4 bases, with 8 bases sitting between them. The germline CDR1 and CDR2 sequences are MDHEN and SYDVKM. TCRdb re-analysed the reads in MiXCR, keeping a single row per CDR3 protein. The sample holds around 8,600 distinct CDR3 sequences, over 15% seen once. This clonotype was found a few times. Its specificity is unknown. The TCR was taken from a human patient who had a liver transplant. Some of the T cells may derive from the graft donor. The chain recombines TRBV28 with TRBJ1-1; a weak D match, TRBD1 (5 bases). The CDR3 protein is CASSPGSTEAFF. The CDR3 bases are TGTGCCAGCAGTCCAGGGTCCACTGAAGCTTTCTTT.